This entry lists 26 T cell receptor beta chains sequenced from one sample in a study of CD8 T cells in Susac syndrome. Random-hexamer reverse transcription was applied to roughly 0.45 to 1 ug RNA. TCRdb re-called the immunoSEQ multiplex PCR reads with MiXCR, one entry per CDR3 protein. This sample carries tens of thousands of distinct CDR3 sequences, 90% to 97% of them seen once, and the ten largest clones take approximately 0.57%. Input material: CD8+ T cells from PBMCs. The receptors stem from a human donor with Susac syndrome.

The gene calls are TRBV24-1 and TRBJ1-5, with D possibly TRBD1 on 5 matching bases. There are 12 residues in the CDR3. From germline, CDR1 is KGHDR and CDR2 SFDVKD. V gave up 11 bases and J gave up 5 bases, with 12 bases separating them. The CDR3 is CAIGTGDQPQHF. DNA for the CDR3: TGTGCCATCGGGACGGGAGATCAGCCCCAGCATTTT.

The chain uses TRBV20-1 and TRBJ2-1; TRBD2 matches 11 bases. The CDR3 totals 14 residues. CDR1 and CDR2 from the germline V gene are DFQATT and SNEGSKA (reference sequence). DNA of the CDR3: TGCGTTTGGACCGGGACTAGCGGTGAGAATGAGCAGTTCTTC. Amino acids: CVWTGTSGENEQFF.

This clonotype was observed a single time. The rearrangement links TRBV23-1 to TRBJ1-4, with D perhaps matching TRBD1 (5 bases). TRBV23-1 is known as an ORF, though its function is uncertain. V was cut by 3 bases and J by 4 bases, with 12 bases left in between. The CDR3 is made up of 15 amino acids. The CDR3 here is CASSHHRDLNEKLFF. In DNA form, the CDR3 reads TGCGCCAGCAGTCATCACCGGGACCTTAATGAAAAACTGTTTTTT.

The chain combines TRBV20-1 with TRBJ2-1, with D tentatively TRBD2 (6 bases). CDR3 length: 12 residues. Looked up from germline, CDR1 is DFQATT and CDR2 is SNEGSKA (reference sequence). Trimming left V 6 bases short and J 5 bases short, with 11 bases between. The CDR3 reads CSAGWGDNEQFF. For the CDR3, the DNA is TGCAGTGCGGGTTGGGGGGACAATGAGCAGTTCTTC.

V usage is TRBV2 and J usage is TRBJ2-4; D is ambiguous. Trimming removed 4 bases at V and 0 bases at J, with 13 bases between. The CDR3 totals 16 residues. Germline-derived CDR1 and CDR2 are SNHLY and FYNNEI. The CDR3 protein is CASSADLRLAKNIQYF. In nucleotides, the CDR3 is TGTGCCAGCAGTGCCGACCTACGATTAGCCAAAAACATTCAGTACTTC.

The genes are TRBV5-1 and TRBJ1-2; tentatively, D is TRBD1 (6 bases). The CDR3 runs 14 residues. Germline V gene lookup returns CDR1 SGHRS and CDR2 YFSETQ. V was trimmed by 1 base and J by 7 bases, leaving 14 bases between them. The CDR3 nucleotides are TGCGCCAGCAGCTTGAACCAACAGGGTACTGGCTACACCTTC. As protein: CASSLNQQGTGYTF.

This rearrangement joins TRBV27 to TRBJ2-1; TRBD2 aligns across 11 bases. The CDR3 runs to 13 residues. The V and J ends lost 8 bases and 7 bases, in that order; junction bases with no gene match: 4. Germline V gene data show CDR1 as MNHEY and CDR2 as SMNVEV (reference sequence). Written as DNA, the CDR3 is TGTGCCAGCCGCCTAGCGGGGGGAAATGAGCAGTTCTTC. Its protein is CASRLAGGNEQFF.

V usage is TRBV4-3 and J usage is TRBJ1-6; tentatively, D is TRBD1 (6 bases). From germline, CDR1 is LGHNA and CDR2 YSLEER. This CDR3 spans 16 amino acids. Trimming pared 0 bases from V and 7 bases from J, leaving 13 bases between. Written as DNA, the CDR3 is TGCGCCAGCAGCCAAGATCTCACAGGGTTCAATTCACCCCTCCACTTT. This translates into CASSQDLTGFNSPLHF.

This sequence joins TRBV19 and TRBJ2-6; D uncertain. Germline V lookup: CDR1 LNHDA, CDR2 SQIVND (reference sequence). The CDR3 is 18 residues long. V lost 6 bases to trimming and J lost 0 bases, with 18 bases between them. The CDR3 reads CASSRDREQFSGANVLTF. The CDR3 region has the DNA TGTGCCAGTAGCCGCGATCGAGAGCAGTTCTCTGGGGCCAACGTCCTGACTTTC.

In this sample, this clonotype turned up once. The gene calls are TRBV30 and TRBJ1-5, with D tentatively TRBD1 (5 bases). Trimming removed 2 bases from V and 11 bases from J, with 16 bases in between. Germline CDR1 is GTSNPN and CDR2 is SVGIG (reference sequence). CDR3 length: 13 amino acids. The CDR3 DNA reads TGTGCCTGGAGTTTAATGAGCAGGGAGGCCCAGCATTTT. It yields the protein CAWSLMSREAQHF.

This chain connects TRBV2 to TRBJ2-3, with 10 bases lining up with TRBD1. The J segment lost 3 bases and the V segment lost 4 bases, leaving 1 base of the junction unmatched. CDR1 SNHLY and CDR2 FYNNEI come from the germline V gene. CDR3 length: 14 amino acids. The DNA of the CDR3 is TGTGCCAGCAGTGGGACAGGGGGAACAGATACGCAGTATTTT. Protein product: CASSGTGGTDTQYF.

The rearrangement uses TRBV5-6 and TRBJ1-1; TRBD1 is a possible D gene (6 bases). This CDR3 comprises 14 residues. Trimming pared 2 bases from V and 6 bases from J, leaving 14 bases between. Germline V CDR1 and CDR2: SGHDT, YYEEEE. CDR3 bases: TGTGCCAGCAGCTTAGGTCTGGGGGGCGCTGAAGCTTTCTTT. Encoded protein: CASSLGLGGAEAFF.

The chain uses TRBV7-3 and TRBJ1-1, with D perhaps matching TRBD1 (5 bases). The CDR3 consists of 15 residues. The V and J ends lost 0 bases and 1 base respectively, with 9 bases between them. The V gene's germline CDR1 is SGHTA and CDR2 FQGTGA. The CDR3, as DNA: TGTGCCAGCAGCTTAACGACAGCCTGGAACACTGAAGCTTTCTTT. Residues: CASSLTTAWNTEAFF.

This clonotype was recorded once. This rearrangement joins TRBV12-3 or TRBV12-4 to TRBJ1-2; 12 bases are shared with TRBD1. The CDR3 covers 15 residues. With V trimmed by 5 bases and J by 7 bases, 8 bases remained unmatched. CDR3 in amino acids: CASSPGTGGNGGYTF. The CDR3 coding sequence is TGTGCCAGCAGTCCAGGGACAGGGGGCAATGGTGGCTACACCTTC.

The rearrangement uses TRBV27 and TRBJ1-2; D perhaps matches TRBD1 (5 bases). The CDR3 contains 14 residues. Germline assignment: CDR1 MNHEY and CDR2 SMNVEV (reference sequence). V dropped 0 bases and J dropped 8 bases, with 13 bases sitting between them. The CDR3 nucleotides are TGTGCCAGCAGTTTATCGCGGGGGGTGGGCGGCTACACCTTC. As protein: CASSLSRGVGGYTF.

The chain is built from TRBV5-4 and TRBJ1-1, with 10 positions matching TRBD1. The V and J ends lost 0 bases and 0 bases, in that order; junction bases with no gene match: 2. The CDR3 length is 16 residues. Germline assignment: CDR1 SGHNT and CDR2 YYREEE (reference sequence). The CDR3 here is CASSLGQGAMNTEAFF. The CDR3 DNA is TGTGCCAGCAGCTTGGGACAGGGGGCCATGAACACTGAAGCTTTCTTT.

This chain uses TRBV4-3 with TRBJ2-3; no reliable D call. Between the trimmed V and J ends, which lost 1 base and 0 bases, there was a span of 17 bases. Germline V gene sequence: CDR1 LGHNA, CDR2 YSLEER. The CDR3 loop spans 18 amino acids. The CDR3 region has the DNA TGCGCCAGCAGCCAAGGAACGTTTGTTACATCTAGCACAGATACGCAGTATTTT. Encoded protein: CASSQGTFVTSSTDTQYF.

This clonotype occurred a few times. The CDR3 sequence: CASSLAGEQYF. The CDR3 nucleotides are TGTGCCAGCAGCTTGGCAGGGGAGCAGTACTTC. The chain is built from TRBV5-6 and TRBJ2-7; D might be TRBD1 (5 bases). Germline-derived CDR1 and CDR2 are SGHDT and YYEEEE. The CDR3 covers 11 residues. V lost 0 bases to trimming and J lost 7 bases, with 5 bases between them.

V gene TRBV11-2 combines with J gene TRBJ1-2; 8 bases are shared with TRBD1. Germline V CDR1 and CDR2: SGHAT, FQNNGV. V lost 6 bases to trimming and J lost 2 bases; unmatched junction nucleotides: 5. The CDR3 extends over 14 amino acids. CDR3 amino acids: CASSLGQGNYGYTF. The CDR3 DNA reads TGTGCCAGCAGTCTAGGACAGGGAAACTATGGCTACACCTTC.

The J gene is TRBJ2-5, the V gene TRBV5-4; TRBD1 agrees at 7 bases. The germline CDR1 and CDR2 sequences are SGHNT and YYREEE (reference sequence). J lost 4 bases, V lost 3 bases, and 6 bases had no gene match. This CDR3 region has 14 residues. CDR3 loop: CASSSDRAGETQYF. The CDR3 bases are TGTGCCAGCAGCTCCGACAGGGCCGGAGAGACCCAGTACTTC.

The chain carries TRBV27 and TRBJ1-2; weak D call: TRBD1 (5 bases). Trimming removed 8 bases at V and 2 bases at J, with 15 bases between. CDR3 size: 14 residues. The V gene's germline CDR1 is MNHEY and CDR2 SMNVEV (reference sequence). This chain's CDR3 is CASAFGGLNYGYTF. The CDR3 DNA is TGTGCCAGCGCGTTTGGGGGATTAAACTATGGCTACACCTTC.

This chain links TRBV5-1 with TRBJ2-7, with 9 positions matching TRBD1. Unmatched junction bases numbered 4, after V lost 3 bases and J lost 3 bases. CDR3 length: 14 residues. In germline, CDR1 is SGHRS, CDR2 YFSETQ. CDR3 DNA: TGCGCCAGCAGCTCGGGACAGGGCCACTACGAGCAGTACTTC. It specifies CASSSGQGHYEQYF. Looking up the rest from reference TRBV5-1 and TRBJ2-7 gives the full variable domain: KAGVTQTPRYLIKTRGQQVTLSCSPISGHRSVSWYQQTPGQGLQFLFEYFSETQRNKGNFPGRFSGRQFSNSRSEMNVSTLELGDSALYLCASSSGQGHYEQYFGPGTRLTVT.

The chain uses TRBV30 and TRBJ2-7; no definite D call. V lost 0 bases and J lost 4, with 7 bases in between. The CDR3 covers 12 residues. Germline V gene lookup returns CDR1 GTSNPN and CDR2 SVGIG (reference sequence). The chain's CDR3 is CAWSVLGYEQYF. DNA of the CDR3: TGTGCCTGGAGTGTACTTGGGTACGAGCAGTACTTC.

The gene calls are TRBV19 and TRBJ1-2; D possibly corresponds to TRBD1 (5 bases). This CDR3 has 13 amino acids. V was shortened by 8 bases and J by 1 base, with 11 bases between the two germline ends. In germline, CDR1 is LNHDA, CDR2 SQIVND (reference sequence). The CDR3 protein is CASSRDLNYGYTF. CDR3 sequence (DNA): TGTGCCAGTTCCCGGGACCTTAACTATGGCTACACCTTC. Using reference TRBV19 and TRBJ1-2 for the parts outside the CDR3, the full variable domain is DGGITQSPKYLFRKEGQNVTLSCEQNLNHDAMYWYRQDPGQGLRLIYYSQIVNDFQKGDIAEGYSVSREKKESFPLTVTSAQKNPTAFYLCASSRDLNYGYTFGSGTRLTVV.

The rearrangement uses TRBV12-5 and TRBJ2-5; weak D call: TRBD2 (6 bases). Germline CDR1 reads LGHNT; CDR2 reads FRNRAP. This CDR3 has 13 amino acids. Trimming left V 2 bases short and J 2 bases short, with 6 bases between. The CDR3 protein is CASGLSGQETQYF. In DNA form, the CDR3 reads TGTGCTAGTGGTTTGAGCGGGCAAGAGACCCAGTACTTC.

This chain joins TRBV30 and TRBJ2-1, with a possible D match to TRBD2 (7 bases). V was pared by 2 bases and J by 6 bases, with 14 bases between. The CDR3 loop spans 14 amino acids. Germline assignment: CDR1 GTSNPN and CDR2 SVGIG (reference sequence). DNA for the CDR3: TGTGCCTGGAGTAGCGGGGAAGGGGGCAATGAGCAGTTCTTC. Amino acid sequence: CAWSSGEGGNEQFF.